This T cell receptor beta chain was documented in a study of blood T cells in healthy people across ages. Study conclusions and caveats: The donors' CMV status was not determined, possibly confounding changes in expanded clonotypes. Roughly linear declines in TCR beta diversity per million T cells occurred with age.

A second PCR of 7 to 11 cycles used a sample-barcoded 5' primer and a J-beta primer mix. TCRdb processed the 5' RACE reads anew with MiXCR; each CDR3 protein has one entry. Of hundreds of thousands of distinct CDR3 sequences detected, around three fifths appear once; the ten largest clones hold more than 35%. To note about this clonotype: Its antigen is still unknown.

Caucasian individuals from Russia who were healthy and aged 6 to 90 acted as donors. Trimming removed 1 base from V and 6 bases from J, with 18 bases in between. The CDR3 has 16 amino acids. The sample comprised blood. The TCR comes from a man between 60 and 70 years old in good health. The chain has TRBV12-3 or TRBV12-4 and TRBJ1-2; the D is unclear. The CDR3 bases are TGTGCCAGCAGTTTAGGTAACACGGCGGTCCTTAATGGCTACACCTTC. This sequence encodes CASSLGNTAVLNGYTF.